This TCR beta chain was obtained from a study of cytomegalovirus exposure and HLA in healthy donors. The study's findings and limits: It was reportedly the case that the classifier diagnosed cytomegalovirus status with high specificity and sensitivity.

Libraries were prepared by immunoSEQ multiplex PCR; TCRdb keeps only in-frame clonotypes and omits some of them. The sample includes tens of thousands of clones, more than 75% seen only once; the top ten take approximately 2%. The V gene end was trimmed by 4 bases and the J gene end by 3 bases; junction bases not matched to a gene: 5. The CDR3 is 15 residues long. CDR1 is SEHNR, CDR2 FQNEAQ, per germline (reference sequence). Comment on this clone: Its antigen remains unknown.

V usage is TRBV7-9 and J usage is TRBJ2-1; 8 bases match TRBD2. The sample taken for sequencing was PBMCs. This receptor was identified in a man aged 30 to 45 in good health and CMV-seronegative. The DNA of the CDR3 is TGTGCCAGCAGCTCGGGACTAGGGGTCTACAATGAGCAGTTCTTC. Protein: CASSSGLGVYNEQFF.